This entry describes one T cell receptor (beta chain). These data originate in a study of cytomegalovirus exposure and HLA in healthy donors. PCR used 60 Vbeta primers and 13 Jbeta primers. Only in-frame clones appear in the TCRdb table, and some are missing; sequencing was by immunoSEQ multiplex PCR. Here the sample spans approximately 130,000 clones, less than 80% being singletons. This CDR3 contains 14 residues. CDR1 and CDR2 from the germline V gene are SGHDT and YYEEEE. The V gene lost 1 base and the J gene lost 2 bases, with 9 bases spanning the gap. This chain uses TRBV5-6 with TRBJ1-1; D is uncertain. Sequencing input: PBMCs. This receptor was taken from a female donor in good health and CMV-seropositive. This chain's CDR3 is CASSLLQPNTEAFF. The CDR3 coding sequence is TGTGCCAGCAGCTTGCTACAGCCTAACACTGAAGCTTTCTTT.